This TCR beta chain was captured by sequencing in a study of T cell changes during pregnancy in multiple sclerosis. In germline, CDR1 is SGHVS, CDR2 FNYEAQ. Trimming removed 1 base from V and 6 bases from J, with 7 bases in between. The CDR3 spans 13 residues. Repertoires were generated with immunoSEQ multiplex PCR, while TCRdb's copy carries only in-frame clones and drops some. Of roughly 35,000 clones in the sample, roughly nine tenths were seen once. The source is a female donor with multiple sclerosis, enrolled in a pregnancy study. Sequenced here: CD8+ T cells from peripheral blood mononuclear cells, sampled before pregnancy. The chain recombines TRBV7-6 with TRBJ1-5; no clear D gene. CDR3 nucleotides: TGTGCCAGCAGCTTAGTGGAGTCTCAGCCCCAGCATTTT. This codes for CASSLVESQPQHF.